The entry below gives a single T cell receptor (beta chain) sequence along with its context. The junction had 14 bases not matched to a gene; V was cut back by 4 bases and J by 5 bases. Per germline, CDR1 SGHRS and CDR2 YFSETQ. The CDR3 sequence is 17 residues long. Source study methods: Nucleated cell counts were estimated from reference gene primer amplification. Clones were sequenced by immunoSEQ multiplex PCR, and TCRdb holds only the in-frame ones, with some missing. For V, J and clone size, that table is used; D and trimming come from the DNA. The data contain some 150,000 clones, 70% to 90% of them seen just once; the ten biggest clones take up around 1.2%. The sample is drawn from a study of blood T cell repertoires in COVID-19. Study as a whole: Acute and convalescent COVID-19 specimens originated in the United States, Italy and Spain.

The chain links TRBV5-1 to TRBJ2-5; 10 bases agree with TRBD2. Material for sequencing was peripheral blood. The clonotype comes from a man aged 55 to 70 who had recovered from COVID-19. This chain's CDR3 is CASSPGGLAGAGETQYF. CDR3 sequence (DNA): TGCGCCAGCAGCCCCGGAGGTCTAGCGGGGGCGGGGGAGACCCAGTACTTC.